This T cell receptor (beta chain) was recovered during a study of T cells in Graves' hyperthyroidism and ophthalmopathy. TCR beta CDR3 regions were amplified from RNA transcripts. The HTBI set primed first-round TCR CDR3 RT-PCR. One entry per CDR3 protein results from TCRdb running MiXCR on the multiplex PCR reads. The sample includes over 500,000 distinct CDR3 sequences, approximately 14% of them seen just once. This clonotype was recorded many times. V was pared by 4 bases and J by 7 bases, with 10 bases of the junction left unmatched. The CDR3 contains 15 residues. Germline V CDR1 and CDR2: DFQATT, SNEGSKA (reference sequence).

The chain recombines TRBV20-1 with TRBJ2-1; 10 positions match TRBD2. The sequenced material came from blood. This clonotype was sampled from a woman aged 40-49 years with Graves' hyperthyroidism. CDR3 sequence reads: CSAKSGTSVSNEQFF. Here the CDR3 DNA reads TGCAGTGCTAAGTCCGGGACTAGCGTTTCGAATGAGCAGTTCTTC.